A single sample is the source of the 17 T cell receptor beta chains below, sequenced in a study of blood T cells in healthy people across ages. For the second PCR, which ran for 7 to 11 cycles, a sample-barcoded 5' primer and a J-beta primer mix were used. TCRdb processed the 5' RACE reads anew with MiXCR; each CDR3 protein has one entry. The sample yields fewer than 650,000 distinct CDR3 sequences, roughly a quarter seen once. The sample was also reused in another study, on T cells of mothers and their children.

Sequenced material: blood. These receptor sequences come from a boy aged 2 to 10 in good health.

This clonotype came up a few times. This rearrangement joins TRBV29-1 to TRBJ2-3; D is unresolved. The CDR3 totals 14 residues. Germline V gives CDR1 SQVTM, CDR2 ANQGSEA. Trimming removed 0 bases from V and 0 bases from J, with 7 bases in between. The CDR3 DNA sequence: TGCAGCGTTGAAGATGAGATTAGCACAGATACGCAGTATTTT. Its translation: CSVEDEISTDTQYF.

The V call is TRBV5-1, the J call TRBJ2-2; no firm D call. CDR1 SGHRS and CDR2 YFSETQ come from the germline V gene. V lost 0 bases to trimming and J lost 4 bases, with 7 bases between them. There are 14 residues in the CDR3. For the CDR3, the DNA is TGCGCCAGCAGCTTGGTTGGGGTCACCGGGGAGCTGTTTTTT. This codes for CASSLVGVTGELFF.

The chain has TRBV20-1 and TRBJ2-1; 11 nucleotides align to TRBD2. The junction had 4 bases not matched to a gene; V was cut back by 1 base and J by 2 bases. Germline V lookup: CDR1 DFQATT, CDR2 SNEGSKA (reference sequence). The CDR3 contains 16 residues. The CDR3 nucleotides are TGCAGTGCTAGAGGCCTAGCGGGGGGAACCTACAATGAGCAGTTCTTC. Amino acid sequence: CSARGLAGGTYNEQFF.

J is TRBJ1-1 and V is TRBV7-9; 9 bases match TRBD1. Germline V gene sequence: CDR1 SEHNR, CDR2 FQNEAQ (reference sequence). Trimming cost V 0 bases and J 11 bases; bases outside gene matches: 7. The CDR3 is 14 residues long. The CDR3 nucleotides are TGTGCCAGCAGCTTAGCGCTGGACAGGGGCCGCGCTTTCTTT. Translation: CASSLALDRGRAFF. The full variable domain, completed using reference TRBV7-9 and TRBJ1-1, is DTGVSQNPRHKITKRGQNVTFRCDPISEHNRLYWYRQTLGQGPEFLTYFQNEAQLEKSRLLSDRFSAERPKGSFSTLEIQRTEQGDSAMYLCASSLALDRGRAFFGQGTRLTVV.

This clonotype was observed a few times. This chain links TRBV19 with TRBJ1-1; 8 bases are shared with TRBD1. V was pared by 4 bases and J by 10 bases, with 5 bases of the junction left unmatched. The CDR3 extends over 12 amino acids. Germline loops: CDR1 LNHDA, CDR2 SQIVND (reference sequence). CDR3 sequence: CASSTGTGGAFF. DNA of the CDR3: TGTGCCAGTAGTACTGGGACAGGCGGAGCTTTCTTT.

Concerning this clonotype itself: One junction end does not reproduce the germline sequence, and a read error may be involved. This chain joins TRBV10-2 and TRBJ2-7; no definite D call. The CDR3 contains 15 residues. Looked up from germline, CDR1 is WSHSY and CDR2 is SAAADI. CDR3 sequence (DNA): TGCGCCAGCTGTGAGTCGTATCAGCCGGGTGACGAGCAGTACTTC. Translated: CASCESYQPGDEQYF.

This clonotype was counted between two and nine times. V is TRBV29-1 and J is TRBJ1-1; no reliable D call. CDR3 length equals 13 residues. From germline, CDR1 is SQVTM and CDR2 ANQGSEA. The V end was cut by 3 bases, the J end by 11 bases, with 19 bases between. Here the CDR3 DNA reads TGCAGCGTTGAGATTAGGACCTCGGGATTGGCTTTCTTT. This codes for CSVEIRTSGLAFF.

In this sample, this clonotype turned up a few times. The chain is built from TRBV2 and TRBJ1-1; TRBD1 is a possible D gene (6 bases). This CDR3 is 11 amino acids long. V lost 5 bases and J lost 10, with 11 bases in between. Germline CDR1 and CDR2: SNHLY and FYNNEI. The CDR3 DNA is TGTGCCAGCAGTTTTCTCAGGGGAGCTTTCTTT. Its translation is CASSFLRGAFF. Drawing the rest from reference TRBV2 and TRBJ1-1, the complete variable domain is EPEVTQTPSHQVTQMGQEVILRCVPISNHLYFYWYRQILGQKVEFLVSFYNNEISEKSEIFDDQFSVERPDGSNFTLKIRSTKLEDSAMYFCASSFLRGAFFGQGTRLTVV.

This clonotype was counted only a few times. The chain couples TRBV7-9 to TRBJ1-6; no definite D call. Trimming pared 2 bases from V and 7 bases from J, leaving 12 bases between. Germline CDR1 SEHNR, CDR2 FQNEAQ (reference sequence). The CDR3 contains 15 residues. DNA for the CDR3: TGTGCCAGCAGCTTAATTGGAAGAAGGAATTCACCCCTCCACTTT. This encodes CASSLIGRRNSPLHF.

The rearrangement uses TRBV12-3 or TRBV12-4 and TRBJ2-5, with 7 bases lining up with TRBD2. The end of the DNA fits TRBJ2-1 better, so the J call may be wrong. The CDR3 length is 12 residues. The DNA for the CDR3 is TGTGCCAGCAGCCATAGCGGGAATGAGCAGTTCTTC. Translating gives CASSHSGNEQFF.

This clonotype was found a few times. The V call is TRBV12-3 or TRBV12-4, the J call TRBJ2-5; 9 bases map to TRBD2. The DNA end is a closer match to TRBJ2-1, so the J assignment may be wrong. This CDR3 region has 15 residues. CDR3 amino acids: CASSVRLAVYNEQFF. CDR3 nucleotides: TGTGCCAGCAGCGTCCGACTAGCGGTTTACAATGAGCAGTTCTTC.

The rearrangement joins TRBV25-1 to TRBJ2-7, with TRBD2 as a possible D gene (5 bases). Germline V gene data show CDR1 as MGHDK and CDR2 as SYGVNS. Trimming removed 5 bases at V and 3 bases at J, with 14 bases between. The CDR3 length is 14 residues. The CDR3 nucleotides are TGTGCCAGCAGTAGAGAGGGAACCCTCTACGAGCAGTACTTC. This translates into CASSREGTLYEQYF.

This sequence joins TRBV7-9 and TRBJ1-5, with TRBD1 identical over 7 bases. Trimming took 5 bases from V and 0 from J; bases not matched to a gene: 7. The germline V gene has CDR1 SEHNR and CDR2 FQNEAQ (reference sequence). This CDR3 contains 16 residues. CDR3 amino acids: CASSPTGDYSNQPQHF. CDR3 nucleotide sequence: TGTGCCAGCAGCCCAACAGGGGATTATAGCAATCAGCCCCAGCATTTT.

This sequence joins TRBV12-3 or TRBV12-4 and TRBJ1-2; a weak D match, TRBD1 (5 bases). CDR3 length: 15 amino acids. Trimming shortened V by 2 bases and J by 4 bases, and 14 bases separated the two germline ends. The CDR3 sequence: CASSLYRGSSYGYTF. The DNA of the CDR3 is TGTGCCAGCAGTTTATACCGGGGCAGCTCCTATGGCTACACCTTC.

V is TRBV15 and J is TRBJ2-1; D might be TRBD1 (6 bases). There are 12 residues in the CDR3. CDR1 is LNHNV and CDR2 is YYDKDF in the germline V gene (reference sequence). Trimming pared 7 bases from V and 4 bases from J, leaving 8 bases between. CDR3 DNA: TGTGCCACCACGACAGGATACAATGAGCAGTTCTTC. It specifies CATTTGYNEQFF. Full variable domain (missing parts from reference TRBV15 and TRBJ2-1): DAMVIQNPRYQVTQFGKPVTLSCSQTLNHNVMYWYQQKSSQAPKLLFHYYDKDFNNEADTPDNFQSRRPNTSFCFLDIRSPGLGDTAMYLCATTTGYNEQFFGPGTRLTVL.

V is TRBV6-5 and J is TRBJ1-6; D is uncertain. Deletions cut 3 bases from V and 7 bases from J, with 16 bases between. The CDR3 sequence is 16 residues long. Germline V gene sequence: CDR1 MNHEY, CDR2 SVGAGI. CDR3 nucleotide sequence: TGTGCCAGCAGTTATAACAGCTACTATAGGAATTCACCCCTCCACTTT. It codes for CASSYNSYYRNSPLHF.

This clonotype was seen only a few times. This chain connects TRBV12-3 or TRBV12-4 to TRBJ2-7, with D tentatively TRBD2 (5 bases). This CDR3 has 13 amino acids. The V end lost 6 bases, the J end lost 9 bases, and 18 bases lay between the germline ends. In DNA form, the CDR3 reads TGTGCCAGCAGCCCTAGAGAGCCCGCGGGGCAGTACTTC. Encoded protein: CASSPREPAGQYF.